What follows are 14 T cell receptor beta chains derived from one specimen sequenced in a study of T-cell reconstitution after alpha-beta-depleted transplantation in children. Unique molecular identifiers were built into the TCRbeta library. TCRdb processed the PCR reads anew with MiXCR; each CDR3 protein has one entry. In the table there are around 100,000 distinct CDR3 sequences, around a tenth of which are singletons. Material: PBMCs, obtained before TCRalphabeta/CD19-depleted stem cell transplant. Receptors were obtained from a boy younger than 10 with acute lymphoblastic leukemia, due to receive a stem cell transplant.

This clonotype was counted only a few times. CDR3 sequence (DNA): TGCAGTGCTAGAGGGCCGTGGTGGAGGGAAGAAGGCTACACCTTC. This gives the protein CSARGPWWREEGYTF. The chain links TRBV20-1 to TRBJ1-2; D not certain. The ends were cut back, 1 base at V and 8 bases at J, with 20 bases in the middle. CDR1 and CDR2 from the germline V gene are DFQATT and SNEGSKA (reference sequence). CDR3 length: 15 residues.

This clonotype was counted a few times. This chain uses TRBV27 with TRBJ2-5, with unresolved D. The V gene lost 6 bases and the J gene lost 1 base, with 9 bases spanning the gap. Germline CDR1 is MNHEY and CDR2 is SMNVEV (reference sequence). The CDR3 is made up of 13 amino acids. DNA for the CDR3: TGTGCCAGCAGCGTATACTTCCAAGAGACCCAGTACTTC. This gives the protein CASSVYFQETQYF.

The rearrangement joins TRBV3-1 to TRBJ2-1; perhaps TRBD2 as D (5 bases). In germline, CDR1 is LGHDT, CDR2 YNNKEL (reference sequence). Trimming pared 0 bases from V and 3 bases from J, leaving 15 bases between. The CDR3 is made up of 17 amino acids. The CDR3 region is CASSQDRASRNYNEQFF. For the CDR3, the DNA is TGTGCCAGCAGCCAAGATCGGGCTAGCAGAAACTACAATGAGCAGTTCTTC.

The V call is TRBV29-1, the J call TRBJ2-1; either TRBD1 or TRBD2 may supply D (6 bases each). The CDR3 spans 11 residues. V was cut by 5 bases and J by 8 bases, with 10 bases left in between. Germline-derived CDR1 and CDR2 are SQVTM and ANQGSEA. CDR3 bases: TGCAGCGTTTTCGGGGGCCATGAGCAGTTCTTC. Translated, it gives CSVFGGHEQFF.

This clonotype appeared a few times. The chain employs TRBV20-1 and TRBJ2-1; 14 nucleotides agree with TRBD2. The J segment lost 8 bases and the V segment lost 5 bases, leaving 8 bases of the junction unmatched. CDR3 length: 15 residues. The V gene's germline CDR1 is DFQATT and CDR2 SNEGSKA (reference sequence). The CDR3 protein is CSAPPGTSGSHEQFF. The DNA of the CDR3 is TGCAGTGCTCCCCCGGGGACTAGCGGGAGTCATGAGCAGTTCTTC.

The table lists this clonotype with many counts. The chain joins TRBV12-3 or TRBV12-4 to TRBJ1-6; 9 bases agree with TRBD1. Trimming took 2 bases from V and 1 from J; bases not matched to a gene: 3. The CDR3 runs to 17 residues. CDR3 bases: TGTGCCAGCAGTTTAAGAGGACAGGGGTCCTATAATTCACCCCTCCACTTT. Its protein is CASSLRGQGSYNSPLHF.

The sample holds many counts of this clonotype. The chain recombines TRBV5-5 with TRBJ1-2; unclear D gene. This CDR3 comprises 10 residues. V lost 2 bases and J 6 bases, leaving 2 bases between the germline ends. CDR1 and CDR2 from the germline V gene are SGHKS and YYEKEE (reference sequence). For the CDR3, the DNA is TGTGCCAGCAGCTTAAATGGCTACACCTTC. Its translation is CASSLNGYTF.

At least ten counts were recorded for this clonotype. The chain combines TRBV20-1 with TRBJ2-1; TRBD2 matches 8 bases. Germline V gene data show CDR1 as DFQATT and CDR2 as SNEGSKA (reference sequence). CDR3 length equals 12 residues. Trimming cost V 3 bases and J 12 bases; bases outside gene matches: 7. The CDR3 protein is CSASRVAGLQFF. CDR3 DNA: TGCAGTGCTAGTCGTGTAGCGGGACTGCAGTTCTTC.

The chain combines TRBV6-1 with TRBJ2-1, with 8 bases fitting TRBD2. CDR1 is MNHNS, CDR2 SASEGT, per germline. The V segment lost 6 bases and the J segment 4 bases; nucleotides outside the gene matches: 8. This CDR3 region has 15 residues. The CDR3 loop is CASRPSGSLYNEQFF. CDR3 sequence (DNA): TGTGCCAGCAGACCGAGCGGGAGCCTTTACAATGAGCAGTTCTTC.

This clonotype was observed at least ten times. This chain uses TRBV12-3 or TRBV12-4 with TRBJ2-7; D is undetermined. This CDR3 has 14 residues. Trimming took off 3 bases at V and 7 bases at J, with 16 bases between the two ends. The CDR3 here is CASSFRPISGEQYF. CDR3 in DNA: TGTGCCAGCAGTTTTAGGCCAATAAGTGGGGAGCAGTACTTC.

This clonotype was observed at least ten times. V is TRBV12-3 or TRBV12-4 and J is TRBJ2-1, with no clear D. This CDR3 has 11 residues. V lost 6 bases to trimming and J lost 4 bases, with 4 bases between them. The CDR3, as DNA: TGTGCCAGCAGCCTTTACAATGAGCAGTTCTTC. Translation gives CASSLYNEQFF.

This clonotype was seen a handful of times. This chain uses TRBV20-1 with TRBJ2-5; D is undetermined. The germline CDR1 and CDR2 sequences are DFQATT and SNEGSKA (reference sequence). V was clipped by 1 base and J by 1 base, with 22 bases between them. The CDR3 spans 18 residues. CDR3 coding DNA: TGCAGTGCTAGAGTTCCAGGACGGAATTCCCTCTTCCAAGAGACCCAGTACTTC. It yields the protein CSARVPGRNSLFQETQYF.

The CDR3 nucleotides are TGTGCCAGCAGTTACCGAGACAGGGAGGGTTCACCCCTCCACTTT. Translation: CASSYRDREGSPLHF. The chain has TRBV6-5 and TRBJ1-6; TRBD1 agrees at 7 bases. CDR3 size: 15 residues. Germline CDR1 is MNHEY and CDR2 is SVGAGI. Unmatched junction bases numbered 7, after V lost 2 bases and J lost 9 bases.

This clonotype was detected many times. The CDR3: CASSPSTEAFF. In DNA form, the CDR3 reads TGTGCCAGCAGCCCCTCCACTGAAGCTTTCTTT. The chain joins TRBV7-8 to TRBJ1-1; D is unresolved. The ends were cut back, 5 bases at V and 4 bases at J, with 5 bases in the middle. Germline V CDR1 and CDR2: SGHVS, FQNEAQ. The CDR3 is made up of 11 amino acids.